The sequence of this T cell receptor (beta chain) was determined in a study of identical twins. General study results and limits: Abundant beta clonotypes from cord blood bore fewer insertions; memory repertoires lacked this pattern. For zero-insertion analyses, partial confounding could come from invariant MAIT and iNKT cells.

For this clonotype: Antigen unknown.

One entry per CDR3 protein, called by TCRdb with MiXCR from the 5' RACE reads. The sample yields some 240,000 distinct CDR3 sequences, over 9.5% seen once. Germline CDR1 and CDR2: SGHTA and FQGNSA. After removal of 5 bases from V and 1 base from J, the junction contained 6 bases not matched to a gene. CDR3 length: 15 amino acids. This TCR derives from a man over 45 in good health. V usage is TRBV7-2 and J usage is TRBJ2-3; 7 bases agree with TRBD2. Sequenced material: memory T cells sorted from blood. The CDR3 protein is CASSPGGTRTDTQYF. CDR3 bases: TGTGCCAGCAGCCCCGGGGGGACTCGCACAGATACGCAGTATTTT.